The sample holds one count of the clone carrying this T cell receptor beta chain. The sample originates from a study of blood T cell repertoires in COVID-19. Germline values: CDR1 SGHNT, CDR2 YYREEE (reference sequence). The V end lost 6 bases, the J end lost 6 bases, and 12 bases lay between the germline ends. The CDR3 runs to 12 residues. In the original processing: Counts of nucleated cells, estimated from reference gene primer amplification, were obtained. Profiling relied on immunoSEQ multiplex PCR, and the TCRdb table lists in-frame clones only, not all of them. V and J calls and clone size are those listed in that table; D and trimming were worked out from the DNA. The table records about 63,000 clones, roughly nine tenths of them present only once.

V usage is TRBV5-4 and J usage is TRBJ1-2; a possible D gene is TRBD1 (6 bases). Input material: peripheral blood. The clonotype originates from a woman aged 80 or over with acute or convalescent COVID-19. The CDR3 DNA is TGTGCCAGCACTGTAGGACAGCATGGCTACACCTTC. It encodes CASTVGQHGYTF.